This paragraph reports one TCR beta chain. Its binding antigen is unknown. The input lacks base qualities; no much larger clone sits a single base away. Reading the germline V gene gives CDR1 MNHNS and CDR2 SASEGT. V is reduced by 2 bases and J by 9 bases, leaving a spacing of 17 bases between them. CDR3 length: 14 amino acids, cysteine to phenylalanine. The kept DNA is CDR3 alone, 42 bases in frame from the first base. These data come from a study of control samples from healthy donors and cancer patients (dated by TCRdb to about 2020). The library was built by means of the immunoSEQ multiplex PCR assay. Imported from immuneACCESS, the table was reduced by TCRdb to in-frame sequences with V and J called. These copies leave out some clones; in studies compared against another copy, an unresolved V gene accounts for under half, and the cause of the remainder is not known. This sample gives roughly 100,000 clones in total; approximately 86% of them show up just once. The ten largest clones take up roughly 13% of the sample.

The chain couples TRBV6-1 to TRBJ2-7, and TRBD2 may be the D gene, going by 5 matching bases. The receptor comes from a man younger than 45 in good health. Sequencing was carried out using blood. DNA sequence: TGTGCCAGCAGTGAAACAGAAATGCGGGCAGTGCAGTACTTC. Protein translation: CASSETEMRAVQYF.